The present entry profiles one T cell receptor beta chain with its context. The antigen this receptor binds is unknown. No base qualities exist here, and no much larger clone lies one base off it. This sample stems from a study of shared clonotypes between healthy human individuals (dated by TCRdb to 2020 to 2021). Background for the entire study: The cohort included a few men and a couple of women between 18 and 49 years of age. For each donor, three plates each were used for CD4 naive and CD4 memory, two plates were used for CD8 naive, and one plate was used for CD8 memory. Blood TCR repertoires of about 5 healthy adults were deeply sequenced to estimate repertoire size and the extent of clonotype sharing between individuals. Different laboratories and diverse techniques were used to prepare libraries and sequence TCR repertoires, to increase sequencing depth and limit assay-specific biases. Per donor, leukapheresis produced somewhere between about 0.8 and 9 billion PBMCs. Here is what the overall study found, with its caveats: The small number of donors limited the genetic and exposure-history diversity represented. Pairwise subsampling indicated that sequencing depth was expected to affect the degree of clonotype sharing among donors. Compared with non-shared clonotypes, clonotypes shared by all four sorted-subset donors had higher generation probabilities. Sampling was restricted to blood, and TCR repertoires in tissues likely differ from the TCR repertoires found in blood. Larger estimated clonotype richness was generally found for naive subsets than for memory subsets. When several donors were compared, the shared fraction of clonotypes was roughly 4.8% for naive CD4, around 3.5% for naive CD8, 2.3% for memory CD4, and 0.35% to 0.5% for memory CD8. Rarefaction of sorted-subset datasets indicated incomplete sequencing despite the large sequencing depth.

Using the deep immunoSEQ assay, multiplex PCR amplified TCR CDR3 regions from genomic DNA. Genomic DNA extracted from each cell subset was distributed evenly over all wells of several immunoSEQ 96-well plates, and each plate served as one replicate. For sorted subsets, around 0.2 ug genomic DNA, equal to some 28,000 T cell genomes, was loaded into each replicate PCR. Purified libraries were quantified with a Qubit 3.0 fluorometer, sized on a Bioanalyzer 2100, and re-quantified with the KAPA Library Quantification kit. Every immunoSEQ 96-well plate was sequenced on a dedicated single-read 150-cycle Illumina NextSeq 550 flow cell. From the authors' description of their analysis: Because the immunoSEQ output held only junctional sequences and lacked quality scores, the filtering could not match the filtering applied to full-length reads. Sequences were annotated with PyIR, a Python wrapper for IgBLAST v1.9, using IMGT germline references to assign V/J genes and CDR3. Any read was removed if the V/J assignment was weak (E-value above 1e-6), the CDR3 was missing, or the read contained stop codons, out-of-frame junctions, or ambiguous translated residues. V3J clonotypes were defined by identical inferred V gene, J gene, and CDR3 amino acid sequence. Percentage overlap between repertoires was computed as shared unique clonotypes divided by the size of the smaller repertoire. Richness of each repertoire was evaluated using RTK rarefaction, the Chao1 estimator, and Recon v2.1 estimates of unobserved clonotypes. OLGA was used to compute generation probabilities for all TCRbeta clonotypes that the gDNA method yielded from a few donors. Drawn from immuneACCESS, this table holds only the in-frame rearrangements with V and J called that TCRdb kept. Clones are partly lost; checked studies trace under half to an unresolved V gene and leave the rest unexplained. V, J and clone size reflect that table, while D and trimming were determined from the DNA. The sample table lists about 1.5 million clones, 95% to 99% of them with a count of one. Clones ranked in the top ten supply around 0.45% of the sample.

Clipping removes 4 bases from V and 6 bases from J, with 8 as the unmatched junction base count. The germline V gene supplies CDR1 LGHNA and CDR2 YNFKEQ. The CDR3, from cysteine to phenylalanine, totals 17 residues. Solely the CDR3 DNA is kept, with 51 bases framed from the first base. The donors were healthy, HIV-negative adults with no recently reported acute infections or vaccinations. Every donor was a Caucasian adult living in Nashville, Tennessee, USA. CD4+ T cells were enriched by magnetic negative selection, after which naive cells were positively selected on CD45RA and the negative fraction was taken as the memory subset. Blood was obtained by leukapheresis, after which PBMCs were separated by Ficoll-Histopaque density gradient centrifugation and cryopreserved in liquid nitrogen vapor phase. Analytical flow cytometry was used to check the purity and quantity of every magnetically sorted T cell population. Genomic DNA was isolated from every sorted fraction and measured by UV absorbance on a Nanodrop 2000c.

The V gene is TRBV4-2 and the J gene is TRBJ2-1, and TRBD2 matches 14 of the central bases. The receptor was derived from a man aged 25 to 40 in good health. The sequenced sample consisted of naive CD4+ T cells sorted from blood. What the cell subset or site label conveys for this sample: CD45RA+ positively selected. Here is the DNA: TGTGCCAGCAGCCCCCGACTAGCGGGAGGGAACCTCAATGAGCAGTTCTTC. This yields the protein CASSPRLAGGNLNEQFF.